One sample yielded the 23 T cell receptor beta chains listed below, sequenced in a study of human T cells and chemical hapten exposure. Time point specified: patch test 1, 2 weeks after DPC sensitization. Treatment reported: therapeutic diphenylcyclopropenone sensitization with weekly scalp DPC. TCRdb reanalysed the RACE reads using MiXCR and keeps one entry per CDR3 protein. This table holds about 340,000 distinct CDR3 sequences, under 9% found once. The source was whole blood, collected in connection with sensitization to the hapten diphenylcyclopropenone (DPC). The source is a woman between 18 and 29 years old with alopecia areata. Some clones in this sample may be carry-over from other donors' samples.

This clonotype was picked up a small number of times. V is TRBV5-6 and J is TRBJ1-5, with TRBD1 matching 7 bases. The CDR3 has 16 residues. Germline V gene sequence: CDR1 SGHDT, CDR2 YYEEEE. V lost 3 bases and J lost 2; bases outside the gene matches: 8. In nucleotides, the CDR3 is TGTGCCAGCAGCTACTACAGGGGTCGGGGCAATCAGCCCCAGCATTTT. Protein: CASSYYRGRGNQPQHF.

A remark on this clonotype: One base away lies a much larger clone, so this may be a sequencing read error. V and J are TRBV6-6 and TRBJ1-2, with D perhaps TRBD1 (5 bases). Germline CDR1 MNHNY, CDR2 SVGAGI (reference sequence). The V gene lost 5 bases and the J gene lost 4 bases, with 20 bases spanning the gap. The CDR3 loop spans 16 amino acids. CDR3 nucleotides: TGTGCCAGCAGTAATAATTACCCCGACAGCTTCTATGGCTACACCTTC. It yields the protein CASSNNYPDSFYGYTF.

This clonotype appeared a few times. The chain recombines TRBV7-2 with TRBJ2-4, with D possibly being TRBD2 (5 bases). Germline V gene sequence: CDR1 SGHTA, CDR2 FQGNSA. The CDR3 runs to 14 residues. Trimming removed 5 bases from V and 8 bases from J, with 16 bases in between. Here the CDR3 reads CASSPRATRDIQYF. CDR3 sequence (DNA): TGTGCCAGCAGCCCGAGGGCCACTAGGGACATTCAGTACTTC.

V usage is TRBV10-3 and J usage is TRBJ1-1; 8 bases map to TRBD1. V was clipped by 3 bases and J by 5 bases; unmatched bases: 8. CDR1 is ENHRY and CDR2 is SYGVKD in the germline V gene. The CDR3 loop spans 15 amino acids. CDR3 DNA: TGTGCCATCAGTGACCCGGACAGGGTGTGGACTGAAGCTTTCTTT. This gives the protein CAISDPDRVWTEAFF.

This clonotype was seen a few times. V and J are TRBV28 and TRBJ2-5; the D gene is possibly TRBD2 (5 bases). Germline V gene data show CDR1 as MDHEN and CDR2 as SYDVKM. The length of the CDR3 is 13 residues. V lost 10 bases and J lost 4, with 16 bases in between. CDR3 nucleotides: TGTGCCACTGCCAATTACCGGGGAGAGACCCAGTACTTC. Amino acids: CATANYRGETQYF.

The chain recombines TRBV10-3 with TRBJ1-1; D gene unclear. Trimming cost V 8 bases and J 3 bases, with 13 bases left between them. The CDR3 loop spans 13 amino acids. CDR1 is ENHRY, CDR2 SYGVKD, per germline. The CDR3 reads CAIHGDTYTEAFF. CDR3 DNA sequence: TGTGCCATCCACGGGGATACATACACTGAAGCTTTCTTT.

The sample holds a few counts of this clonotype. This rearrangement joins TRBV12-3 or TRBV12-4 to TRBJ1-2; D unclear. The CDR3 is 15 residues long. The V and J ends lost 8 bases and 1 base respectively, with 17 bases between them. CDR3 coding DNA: TGTGCCAGCCGTGAAAAGTCTTTCCTTAACTATGGCTACACCTTC. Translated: CASREKSFLNYGYTF.

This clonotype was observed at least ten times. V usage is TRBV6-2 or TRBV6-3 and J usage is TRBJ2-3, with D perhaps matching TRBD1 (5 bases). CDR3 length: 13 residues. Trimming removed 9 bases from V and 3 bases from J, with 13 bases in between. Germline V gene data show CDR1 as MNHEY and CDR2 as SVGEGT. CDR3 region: CASTQVQTDTQYF. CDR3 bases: TGTGCCAGTACACAGGTTCAAACAGATACGCAGTATTTT.

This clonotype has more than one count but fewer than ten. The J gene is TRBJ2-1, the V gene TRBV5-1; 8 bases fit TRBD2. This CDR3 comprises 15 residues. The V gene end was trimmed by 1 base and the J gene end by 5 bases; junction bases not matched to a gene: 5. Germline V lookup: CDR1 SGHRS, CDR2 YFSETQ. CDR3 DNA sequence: TGCGCCAGCAGCTTGTTAACTAGCGGACACAATGAGCAGTTCTTC. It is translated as CASSLLTSGHNEQFF.

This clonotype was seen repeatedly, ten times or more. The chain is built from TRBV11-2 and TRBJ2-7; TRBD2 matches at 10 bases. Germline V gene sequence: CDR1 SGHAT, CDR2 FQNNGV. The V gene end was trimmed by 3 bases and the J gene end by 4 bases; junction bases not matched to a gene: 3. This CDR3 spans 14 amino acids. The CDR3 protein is CASSFGTSVYEQYF. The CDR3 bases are TGTGCCAGCAGCTTCGGGACTAGCGTATACGAGCAGTACTTC.

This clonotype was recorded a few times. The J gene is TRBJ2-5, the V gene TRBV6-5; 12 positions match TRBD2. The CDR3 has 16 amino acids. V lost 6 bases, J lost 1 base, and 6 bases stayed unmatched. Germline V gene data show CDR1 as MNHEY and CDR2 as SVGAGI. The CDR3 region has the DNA TGTGCCAGCAGCCTCGGACTAGCGGGGACCCAAGAGACCCAGTACTTC. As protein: CASSLGLAGTQETQYF.

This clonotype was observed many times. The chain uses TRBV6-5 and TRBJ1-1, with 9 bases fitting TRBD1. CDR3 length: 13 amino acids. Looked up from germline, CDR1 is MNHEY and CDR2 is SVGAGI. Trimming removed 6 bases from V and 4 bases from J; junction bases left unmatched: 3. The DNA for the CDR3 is TGTGCCAGCAGGGAACAGGGGGCCACTGAAGCTTTCTTT. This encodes CASREQGATEAFF.

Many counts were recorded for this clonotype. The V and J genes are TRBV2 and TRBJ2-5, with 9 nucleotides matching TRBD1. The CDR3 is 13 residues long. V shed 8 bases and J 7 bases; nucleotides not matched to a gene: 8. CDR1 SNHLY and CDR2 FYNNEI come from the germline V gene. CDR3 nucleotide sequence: TGTGCCAGCCGCTTCAGACAGGGGGGGACCCAGTACTTC. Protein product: CASRFRQGGTQYF.

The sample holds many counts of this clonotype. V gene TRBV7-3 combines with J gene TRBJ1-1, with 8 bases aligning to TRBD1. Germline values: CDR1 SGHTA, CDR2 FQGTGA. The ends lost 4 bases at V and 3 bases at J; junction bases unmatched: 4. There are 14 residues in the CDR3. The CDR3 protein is CASSSQGADTEAFF. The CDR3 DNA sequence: TGTGCCAGCAGCTCGCAGGGGGCGGACACTGAAGCTTTCTTT.

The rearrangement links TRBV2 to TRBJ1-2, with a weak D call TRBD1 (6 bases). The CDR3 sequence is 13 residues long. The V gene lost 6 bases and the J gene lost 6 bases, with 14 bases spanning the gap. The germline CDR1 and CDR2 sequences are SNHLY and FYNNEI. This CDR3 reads CASSLSGAHGYTF. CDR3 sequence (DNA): TGTGCCAGCAGCCTTTCAGGGGCACATGGCTACACCTTC.

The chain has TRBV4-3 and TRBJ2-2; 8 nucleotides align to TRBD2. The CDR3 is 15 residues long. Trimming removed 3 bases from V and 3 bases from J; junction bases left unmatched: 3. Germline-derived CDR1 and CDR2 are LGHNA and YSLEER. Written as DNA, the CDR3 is TGCGCCAGCAGCCACACTAGCGGCGACACCGGGGAGCTGTTTTTT. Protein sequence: CASSHTSGDTGELFF.

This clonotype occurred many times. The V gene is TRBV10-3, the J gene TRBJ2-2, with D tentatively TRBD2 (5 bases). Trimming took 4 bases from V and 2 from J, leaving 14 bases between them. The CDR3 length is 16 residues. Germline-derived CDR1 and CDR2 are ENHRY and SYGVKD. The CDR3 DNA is TGTGCCATCAGTGGCCTGGGAGAACACAACACCGGGGAGCTGTTTTTT. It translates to CAISGLGEHNTGELFF.

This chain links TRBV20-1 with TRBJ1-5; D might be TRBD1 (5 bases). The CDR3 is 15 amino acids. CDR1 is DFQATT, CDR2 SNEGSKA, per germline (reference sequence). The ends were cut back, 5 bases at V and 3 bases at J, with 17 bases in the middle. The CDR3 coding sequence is TGCAGTGCTCGGCGGGACTTTCACGCCAATCAGCCCCAGCATTTT. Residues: CSARRDFHANQPQHF.

The CDR3 reads CASSPGLAGGDTGELFF. For the CDR3, the DNA is TGTGCCAGCAGCCCGGGACTAGCGGGGGGGGACACCGGGGAGCTGTTTTTT. This rearrangement joins TRBV5-4 to TRBJ2-2, with 16 bases matching TRBD2. The CDR3 extends over 17 amino acids. Germline V gene lookup returns CDR1 SGHNT and CDR2 YYREEE (reference sequence). V trimming: 4 bases; J trimming: 3 bases; junction bases outside the gene matches: 3.

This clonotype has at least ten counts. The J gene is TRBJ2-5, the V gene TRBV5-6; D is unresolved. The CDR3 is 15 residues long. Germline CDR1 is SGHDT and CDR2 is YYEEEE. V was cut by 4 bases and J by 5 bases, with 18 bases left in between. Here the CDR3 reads CASSHDTAPAETQYF. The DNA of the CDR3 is TGTGCCAGCAGCCACGACACCGCCCCTGCGGAGACCCAGTACTTC. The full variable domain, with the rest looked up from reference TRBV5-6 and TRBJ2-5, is DAGVTQSPTHLIKTRGQQVTLRCSPKSGHDTVSWYQQALGQGPQFIFQYYEEEERQRGNFPDRFSGHQFPNYSSELNVNALLLGDSALYLCASSHDTAPAETQYFGPGTRLLVL.

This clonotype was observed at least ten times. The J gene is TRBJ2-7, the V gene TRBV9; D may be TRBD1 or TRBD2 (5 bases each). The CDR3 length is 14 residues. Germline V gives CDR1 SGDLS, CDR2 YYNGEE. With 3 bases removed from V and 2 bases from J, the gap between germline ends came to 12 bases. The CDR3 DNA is TGTGCCAGCAGCGGTGGGGGATGGGCCTACGAGCAGTACTTC. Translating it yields CASSGGGWAYEQYF.

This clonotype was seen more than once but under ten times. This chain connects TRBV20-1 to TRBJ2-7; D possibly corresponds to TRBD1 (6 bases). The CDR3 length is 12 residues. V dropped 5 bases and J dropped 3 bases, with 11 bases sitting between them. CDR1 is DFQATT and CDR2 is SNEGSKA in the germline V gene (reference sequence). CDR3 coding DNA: TGCAGTGCTCGACAGGCGGACTACGAGCAGTACTTC. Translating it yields CSARQADYEQYF.

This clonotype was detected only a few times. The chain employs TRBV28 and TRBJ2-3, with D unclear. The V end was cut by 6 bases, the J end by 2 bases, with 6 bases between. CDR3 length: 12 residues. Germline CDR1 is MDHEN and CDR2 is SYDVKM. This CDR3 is CASRRITDTQYF. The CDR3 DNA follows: TGTGCCAGCAGAAGGATCACAGATACGCAGTATTTT.